These 22 T cell receptor beta chains originate from one sample sequenced in a study of blood T cell repertoires in COVID-19 (dated by TCRdb to about 2020). Preparation of the library involved the immunoSEQ multiplex PCR assay. Drawn from immuneACCESS, this table holds only the in-frame rearrangements with V and J called that TCRdb kept. Clones are partly lost; checked studies trace under half to an unresolved V gene and leave the rest unexplained. The sample profile shows around 180,000 clones; about 80% of them were found once. Around 6.3% of the sample is held by the ten biggest clonotypes. Sequencing was done on a sample of peripheral blood. All receptors derive from a man between 65 and 85 years old with active or convalescent COVID-19.

The chain combines TRBV14 with TRBJ2-7; 11 positions match TRBD1. Germline-derived CDR1 and CDR2 are SGHDN and FVKESK. This CDR3 comprises 19 residues. With 4 bases clipped from V and 6 bases from J, the junction kept 20 bases outside the gene matches. CDR3 DNA sequence: TGTGCCAGCAGCCCCGGATTGGGACAGGGGGTTTGGAATGTAGGCGAGCAGTACTTC. It encodes CASSPGLGQGVWNVGEQYF.

The chain joins TRBV7-9 to TRBJ1-1; D uncertain. The CDR3 has 15 amino acids. Germline V lookup: CDR1 SEHNR, CDR2 FQNEAQ (reference sequence). With 5 bases removed from V and 1 base from J, the gap between germline ends came to 14 bases. The CDR3 sequence is CASSPGGRRNTEAFF. As DNA, the CDR3 is TGTGCCAGCAGCCCTGGAGGGCGGAGGAACACTGAAGCTTTCTTT.

This chain connects TRBV11-2 to TRBJ1-2, with a weak D call TRBD1 (5 bases). Trimming took 4 bases from V and 5 from J, leaving 11 bases between them. This CDR3 has 13 residues. Germline values: CDR1 SGHAT, CDR2 FQNNGV. CDR3 nucleotides: TGTGCCAGCAGCTCCCAGACAGCTTATGGCTACACCTTC. This translates into CASSSQTAYGYTF.

The chain carries TRBV6-6 and TRBJ1-1, with TRBD1 matching over 8 bases. The CDR3 is 16 amino acids. Germline V gives CDR1 MNHNY, CDR2 SVGAGI (reference sequence). J lost 5 bases, V lost 3 bases, and 11 bases had no gene match. This CDR3 reads CASSYPGVRGRTEAFF. The CDR3 region has the DNA TGTGCCAGCAGTTATCCGGGGGTCAGGGGGCGAACTGAAGCTTTCTTT.

The genes are TRBV4-3 and TRBJ1-2; D uncertain. The V gene's germline CDR1 is LGHNA and CDR2 YSLEER. Between the trimmed V and J ends, which lost 0 bases and 5 bases, there was a span of 13 bases. The CDR3 length is 15 residues. CDR3 residues: CASSQEPTFGYGYTF. The CDR3 nucleotides read TGCGCCAGCAGCCAAGAACCCACCTTCGGGTATGGCTACACCTTC.

This clone occurred a few times. This rearrangement joins TRBV19 to TRBJ2-7; 7 bases are shared with TRBD1. Germline CDR1 reads LNHDA; CDR2 reads SQIVND (reference sequence). The CDR3 totals 15 residues. The J segment lost 3 bases and the V segment lost 1 base, leaving 6 bases of the junction unmatched. CDR3 nucleotides: TGTGCCAGTAGTATAGGGGACAGCTACTTCTACGAGCAGTACTTC. It specifies CASSIGDSYFYEQYF.

J is TRBJ2-7 and V is TRBV11-2; D is ambiguous. This CDR3 contains 12 residues. Trimming stripped 0 bases from V and 3 bases from J, with 3 bases between. Germline CDR1 and CDR2: SGHAT and FQNNGV. CDR3 residues: CASSLDGYEQYF. The CDR3 DNA reads as TGTGCCAGCAGCTTAGACGGCTACGAGCAGTACTTC.

The chain employs TRBV2 and TRBJ1-1, with a tentative D call TRBD1 (5 bases). Germline V gene data show CDR1 as SNHLY and CDR2 as FYNNEI. CDR3 length equals 13 residues. V was clipped by 1 base and J by 11 bases, with 14 bases between them. CDR3 sequence: CASSEGGLNGAFF. The CDR3 DNA follows: TGTGCCAGCAGTGAAGGGGGACTTAACGGGGCTTTCTTT. Supplemented by reference TRBV2 and TRBJ1-1, the full variable domain reads EPEVTQTPSHQVTQMGQEVILRCVPISNHLYFYWYRQILGQKVEFLVSFYNNEISEKSEIFDDQFSVERPDGSNFTLKIRSTKLEDSAMYFCASSEGGLNGAFFGQGTRLTVV.

The chain links TRBV30 to TRBJ2-3; 7 positions agree with TRBD1. V trimming: 0 bases; J trimming: 2 bases; junction bases outside the gene matches: 20. This CDR3 is built from 20 residues. The germline V gene has CDR1 GTSNPN and CDR2 SVGIG (reference sequence). The CDR3 sequence: CAWSVRRQGVPKWDTDTQYF. CDR3 DNA: TGTGCCTGGAGTGTAAGGCGGCAGGGGGTCCCTAAGTGGGACACAGATACGCAGTATTTT. Looking up the rest from reference TRBV30 and TRBJ2-3 gives the full variable domain: SQTIHQWPATLVQPVGSPLSLECTVEGTSNPNLYWYRQAAGRGLQLLFYSVGIGQISSEVPQNLSASRPQDRQFILSSKKLLLSDSGFYLCAWSVRRQGVPKWDTDTQYFGPGTRLTVL.

The chain uses TRBV4-3 and TRBJ1-2; the D gene is possibly TRBD1 (5 bases). V lost 0 bases and J 1 base, leaving 15 bases between the germline ends. This CDR3 spans 17 amino acids. Germline V CDR1 and CDR2: LGHNA, YSLEER. The CDR3, as DNA: TGCGCCAGCAGCCAAGATCCGTGGGGGGGACTTAACTATGGCTACACCTTC. This gives the protein CASSQDPWGGLNYGYTF.

The chain employs TRBV28 and TRBJ2-1; 7 nucleotides match TRBD2. The CDR3 covers 15 residues. The germline V gene has CDR1 MDHEN and CDR2 SYDVKM. The trim removed 3 bases at V and 9 bases at J, leaving 11 bases unmatched. This CDR3 is CASSFRDDGGSEQFF. CDR3 coding DNA: TGTGCCAGCAGTTTTAGGGACGACGGGGGGAGTGAGCAGTTCTTC.

This clone was seen once. This chain links TRBV25-1 with TRBJ1-2; TRBD1 might be the D (5 bases). CDR1 and CDR2 from the germline V gene are MGHDK and SYGVNS. This CDR3 spans 14 amino acids. V shed 5 bases and J shed 6 bases, with 16 bases lying between them. The CDR3 nucleotides read TGTGCCAGCAGTCACCCAGGGCTCGTTGATGGCTACACCTTC. Its translation is CASSHPGLVDGYTF.

The chain carries TRBV5-1 and TRBJ2-5; TRBD1 aligns across 9 bases. The V and J ends lost 4 bases and 5 bases, in that order; junction bases with no gene match: 9. This CDR3 contains 15 residues. CDR1 and CDR2 from the germline V gene are SGHRS and YFSETQ. CDR3 sequence reads: CASSPVTGGWETQYF. CDR3 sequence (DNA): TGCGCCAGCAGCCCGGTTACAGGGGGCTGGGAGACCCAGTACTTC.

CDR3 DNA sequence: TGTGCCAGCAGTGACCCACTAGCGGGGGCTGGGAACATTCAGTACTTC. It yields the protein CASSDPLAGAGNIQYF. The J gene is TRBJ2-4, the V gene TRBV25-1, with 11 bases aligning to TRBD2. V was pared by 3 bases and J by 7 bases, with 8 bases of the junction left unmatched. The CDR3 has 16 amino acids. CDR1 is MGHDK and CDR2 is SYGVNS in the germline V gene.

The chain joins TRBV6-2 or TRBV6-3 to TRBJ1-2; D is perhaps TRBD1 (6 bases). Trimming cost V 5 bases and J 8 bases, with 12 bases left between them. Germline V lookup: CDR1 MNHEY, CDR2 SVGEGT. This CDR3 region has 12 residues. CDR3 sequence reads: CASSQQGGGYTF. CDR3 DNA sequence: TGTGCCAGCAGTCAACAGGGTGGCGGCTACACCTTC.

The J gene is TRBJ1-2, the V gene TRBV19; TRBD1 matches 8 bases. The germline gives CDR1 LNHDA, CDR2 SQIVND (reference sequence). Trimming removed 8 bases from V and 4 bases from J; junction bases left unmatched: 6. The CDR3 is 13 amino acids. CDR3 amino acids: CASARQGFYGYTF. The CDR3 DNA follows: TGTGCCAGTGCCCGACAGGGGTTCTATGGCTACACCTTC.

The V and J genes are TRBV28 and TRBJ2-2; TRBD2 matches at 10 bases. V shed 10 bases and J 4 bases; nucleotides not matched to a gene: 6. CDR1 is MDHEN and CDR2 is SYDVKM in the germline V gene. The CDR3 is made up of 14 amino acids. The CDR3 loop is CATRTSGSTGELFF. The CDR3 nucleotides are TGTGCCACCCGGACTAGCGGCAGCACCGGGGAGCTGTTTTTT.

This chain uses TRBV4-1 with TRBJ1-2; 9 bases are shared with TRBD1. Trimming cost V 5 bases and J 11 bases; bases outside gene matches: 6. Germline CDR1 reads MGHRA; CDR2 reads YSYEKL. The CDR3 loop spans 12 amino acids. CDR3 sequence: CASSSRQGVYTF. In DNA, the CDR3 is TGCGCCAGCAGCTCACGACAGGGGGTTTACACCTTC.

The J gene is TRBJ1-3, the V gene TRBV6-6; a weak D match, TRBD1 (5 bases). Per the germline V gene, CDR1 is MNHNY and CDR2 is SVGAGI (reference sequence). This CDR3 region has 16 residues. V lost 2 bases and J lost 0, with 11 bases in between. As DNA, the CDR3 is TGTGCCAGCAGTTACGGGGCCACGAGCTCTGGAAACACCATATATTTT. This codes for CASSYGATSSGNTIYF.

The chain joins TRBV7-2 to TRBJ2-7; a possible D gene is TRBD1 (5 bases). This CDR3 contains 12 residues. V was pared by 5 bases and J by 6 bases, with 11 bases between. Germline V gene lookup returns CDR1 SGHTA and CDR2 FQGNSA. CDR3 coding DNA: TGTGCCAGCAGCGCCCATAGGGGCGAGCAGTACTTC. Protein product: CASSAHRGEQYF.

The chain uses TRBV15 and TRBJ1-1; 7 positions match TRBD1. This CDR3 has 15 residues. Trimming took 0 bases from V and 5 from J; bases not matched to a gene: 6. Germline CDR1 and CDR2: LNHNV and YYDKDF (reference sequence). The CDR3 DNA is TGTGCCACCAGCAGAGACACGACAGGGAGGACTGAAGCTTTCTTT. Encoded protein: CATSRDTTGRTEAFF.

CDR3 nucleotide sequence: TGTGCCAGCAGTCTAAGACAGGGAGACGCGGCTTTCTTT. Amino acid sequence: CASSLRQGDAAFF. The J gene is TRBJ1-1, the V gene TRBV12-3 or TRBV12-4, with TRBD1 matching over 7 bases. J lost 11 bases, V lost 5 bases, and 11 bases had no gene match. The CDR3 is made up of 13 amino acids.